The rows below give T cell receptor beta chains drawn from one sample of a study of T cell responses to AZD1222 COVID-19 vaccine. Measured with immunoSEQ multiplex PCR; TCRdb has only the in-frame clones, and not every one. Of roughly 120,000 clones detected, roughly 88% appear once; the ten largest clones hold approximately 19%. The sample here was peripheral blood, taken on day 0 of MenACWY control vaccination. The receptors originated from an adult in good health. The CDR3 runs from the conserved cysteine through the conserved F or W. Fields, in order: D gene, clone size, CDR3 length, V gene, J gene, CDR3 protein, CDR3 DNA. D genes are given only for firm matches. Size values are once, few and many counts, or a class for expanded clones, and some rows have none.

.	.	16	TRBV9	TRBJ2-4	CASSGTPRTDQNIQYF	TGTGCCAGCAGCGGCACCCCAAGGACAGACCAAAACATTCAGTACTTC
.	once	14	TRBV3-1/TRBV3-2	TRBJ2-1	CASSQGEPYNEQFF	TGTGCCAGCAGCCAAGGGGAGCCCTACAATGAGCAGTTCTTC
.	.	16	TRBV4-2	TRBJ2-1	CASSQGIFAGPNEQFF	TGTGCCAGCAGCCAAGGCATATTTGCGGGTCCCAATGAGCAGTTCTTC
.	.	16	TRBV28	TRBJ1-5	CASSLRSAYSNQPQHF	TGTGCCAGCAGTTTAAGGTCGGCCTATAGCAATCAGCCCCAGCATTTT
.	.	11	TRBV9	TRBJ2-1	CASSVYNEQFF	TGTGCCAGCAGCGTTTACAATGAGCAGTTCTTC
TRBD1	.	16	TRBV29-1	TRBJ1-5	CSVLGAVGQGIGPQHF	TGCAGCGTTCTGGGGGCGGTGGGACAGGGGATTGGGCCCCAGCATTTT
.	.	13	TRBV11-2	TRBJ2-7	CASRPTVSYEQYF	TGTGCCAGCAGACCGACAGTCTCCTACGAGCAGTACTTC
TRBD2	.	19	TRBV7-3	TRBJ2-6	CASSSGLAGLRSGANVLTF	TGTGCCAGCAGCTCGGGACTAGCGGGACTTCGTTCTGGGGCCAACGTCCTGACTTTC
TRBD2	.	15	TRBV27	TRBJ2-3	CASKLAGGPTDTQYF	TGTGCCAGCAAATTAGCGGGAGGGCCAACAGATACGCAGTATTTT
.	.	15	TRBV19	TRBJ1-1	CASSTRHRLNTEAFF	TGTGCCAGTAGTACAAGACATCGGCTGAACACTGAAGCTTTCTTT
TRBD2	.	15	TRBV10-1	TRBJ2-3	CASSESVAGGDTQYF	TGCGCCAGCAGTGAGTCCGTGGCGGGAGGTGATACGCAGTATTTT
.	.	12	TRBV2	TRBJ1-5	CASTTGNQPQHF	TGTGCCAGCACGACGGGCAATCAGCCCCAGCATTTT
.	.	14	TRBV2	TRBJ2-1	CASSEDRDTNEQFF	TGTGCCAGCAGCGAAGACCGGGACACTAATGAGCAGTTCTTC
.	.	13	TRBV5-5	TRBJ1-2	CASSLSGYNGYTF	TGTGCCAGCAGCTTGTCAGGGTACAATGGCTACACCTTC
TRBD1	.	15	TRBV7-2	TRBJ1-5	CASSRGTGFWQPQHF	TGTGCCAGCAGTCGCGGGACAGGGTTTTGGCAGCCCCAGCATTTT
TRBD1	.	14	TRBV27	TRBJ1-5	CASSTGVGGQPQHF	TGTGCCAGCAGTACAGGGGTGGGCGGTCAGCCCCAGCATTTT
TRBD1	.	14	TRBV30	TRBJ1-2	CAWTRQGRKVGYTF	TGTGCCTGGACCCGACAGGGGAGGAAAGTAGGCTACACCTTC
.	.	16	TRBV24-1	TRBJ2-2	CATSDLGSGNTGELFF	TGTGCCACCAGTGATTTGGGTAGCGGTAACACCGGGGAGCTGTTTTTT
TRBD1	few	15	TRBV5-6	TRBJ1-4	CASSPLGQGNEKLFF	TGTGCCAGCAGCCCTCTGGGACAGGGAAATGAAAAACTGTTTTTT
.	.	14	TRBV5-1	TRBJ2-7	CASSPGQISYEQYF	TGCGCCAGCAGCCCGGGACAAATTTCCTACGAGCAGTACTTC
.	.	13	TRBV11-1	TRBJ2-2	CASASIITGELFF	TGTGCCAGCGCTTCTATAATCACCGGGGAGCTGTTTTTT
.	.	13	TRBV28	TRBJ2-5	CASSSPSQETQYF	TGTGCCAGCAGTTCCCCTAGCCAAGAGACCCAGTACTTC
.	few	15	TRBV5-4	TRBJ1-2	CASSFEPPGSYGYTF	TGTGCCAGCAGCTTTGAACCGCCGGGATCCTATGGCTACACCTTC
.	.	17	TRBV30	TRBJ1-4	CAWSALRIGPTNEKLFF	TGTGCCTGGAGCGCCCTCAGGATCGGACCAACTAATGAAAAACTGTTTTTT
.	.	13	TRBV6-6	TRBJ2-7	CASSYSKGYEQYF	TGTGCCAGCAGTTACTCTAAGGGCTACGAGCAGTACTTC
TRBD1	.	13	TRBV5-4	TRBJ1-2	CASGQGRGYGYTF	TGTGCCAGTGGACAGGGGAGGGGTTATGGCTACACCTTC
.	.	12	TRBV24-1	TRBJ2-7	CATKGEGYEQYF	TGTGCCACTAAGGGTGAGGGCTACGAGCAGTACTTC
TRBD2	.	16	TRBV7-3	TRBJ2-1	CASSSERLAGVDEQFF	TGTGCCAGCAGCTCCGAAAGACTAGCGGGAGTTGATGAGCAGTTCTTC
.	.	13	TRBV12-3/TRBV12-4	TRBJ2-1	CASSFLRANEQFF	TGTGCCAGCAGTTTTTTAAGGGCAAATGAGCAGTTCTTC
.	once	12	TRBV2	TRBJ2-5	CASRTDGSTQYF	TGTGCCAGCAGGACGGATGGGAGCACCCAGTACTTC
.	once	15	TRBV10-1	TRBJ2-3	CASSGGTPGADTQYF	TGCGCCAGCAGTGGTGGGACACCCGGGGCAGATACGCAGTATTTT
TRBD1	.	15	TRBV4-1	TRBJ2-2	CASSQGDRDTGELFF	TGCGCCAGCAGCCAAGGGGACAGGGATACCGGGGAGCTGTTTTTT
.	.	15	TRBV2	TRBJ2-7	CASSESTSRDYEQYF	TGTGCCAGCAGTGAATCTACTAGCCGAGACTACGAGCAGTACTTC
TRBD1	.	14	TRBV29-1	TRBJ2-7	CSVAGMTGGFEQYF	TGCAGCGTCGCCGGGATGACAGGGGGCTTCGAGCAGTACTTC
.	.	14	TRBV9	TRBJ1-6	CASSVGQGGGPLHF	TGTGCCAGCAGCGTAGGACAAGGGGGGGGTCCCCTCCACTTT
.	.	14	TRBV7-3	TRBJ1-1	CASRPRGRNTEAFF	TGTGCCAGCAGGCCGCGGGGGAGGAACACTGAAGCTTTCTTT
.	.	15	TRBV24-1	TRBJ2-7	CATSDTGVGDDEQYF	TGTGCCACCAGTGATACGGGGGTGGGGGACGACGAGCAGTACTTC
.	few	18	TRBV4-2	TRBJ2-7	CASSQVGVRTGLFYEQYF	TGTGCCAGCAGCCAAGTTGGGGTTAGGACGGGCTTATTCTACGAGCAGTACTTC
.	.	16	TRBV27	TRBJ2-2	CASSPLGGGNTGELFF	TGTGCCAGCTCACCTCTTGGGGGAGGGAACACCGGGGAGCTGTTTTTT
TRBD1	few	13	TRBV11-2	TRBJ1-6	CASSQGGLSPLHF	TGTGCCAGCAGCCAAGGGGGCTTGTCACCCCTCCACTTT
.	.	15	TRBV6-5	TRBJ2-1	CASSGRGSRYNEQFF	TGTGCCAGCTCTGGGAGGGGGAGCCGCTACAATGAGCAGTTCTTC
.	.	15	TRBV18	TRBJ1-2	CASSFNGFRGSGYTF	TGTGCCAGCTCATTTAACGGCTTCAGGGGTTCTGGCTACACCTTC
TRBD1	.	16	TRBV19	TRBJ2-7	CASSGTLGQGSYEQYF	TGTGCCAGTAGTGGGACCTTGGGACAGGGGAGCTACGAGCAGTACTTC
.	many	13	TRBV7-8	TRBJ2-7	CASSLAGAYEQYF	TGTGCCAGCAGCTTAGCGGGTGCCTACGAGCAGTACTTC
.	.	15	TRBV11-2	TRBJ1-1	CASSLSFGGGIKAFF	TGTGCCAGCAGCTTATCCTTCGGGGGGGGAATTAAAGCTTTCTTT
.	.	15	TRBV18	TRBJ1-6	CASSPGTHLNSPLHF	TGTGCCAGCTCACCAGGGACTCACCTTAATTCACCCCTCCACTTT
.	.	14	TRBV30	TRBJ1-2	CAWRQQGGVYGYTF	TGTGCCTGGAGGCAACAGGGAGGGGTCTATGGCTACACCTTC
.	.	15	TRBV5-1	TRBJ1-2	CASSTGLDTPMGYTF	TGCGCCAGCAGCACGGGTCTCGACACCCCAATGGGCTACACCTTC
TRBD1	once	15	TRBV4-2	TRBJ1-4	CASSLKGTANEKLFF	TGTGCCAGCAGCCTAAAAGGGACAGCTAATGAAAAACTGTTTTTT
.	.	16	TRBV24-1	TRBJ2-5	CATSTTGPGDMETQYF	TGTGCCACCAGTACCACGGGTCCGGGGGACATGGAGACCCAGTACTTC
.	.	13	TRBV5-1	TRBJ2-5	CASSLAAQETQYF	TGCGCCAGCAGCTTGGCGGCCCAAGAGACCCAGTACTTC
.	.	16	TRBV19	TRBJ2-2	CASSITQGANTGELFF	TGTGCCAGTAGTATTACCCAGGGCGCGAACACCGGGGAGCTGTTTTTT
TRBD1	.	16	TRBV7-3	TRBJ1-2	CASSLGGGTGVYGYTF	TGTGCCAGCAGCCTCGGGGGAGGGACAGGAGTCTATGGCTACACCTTC